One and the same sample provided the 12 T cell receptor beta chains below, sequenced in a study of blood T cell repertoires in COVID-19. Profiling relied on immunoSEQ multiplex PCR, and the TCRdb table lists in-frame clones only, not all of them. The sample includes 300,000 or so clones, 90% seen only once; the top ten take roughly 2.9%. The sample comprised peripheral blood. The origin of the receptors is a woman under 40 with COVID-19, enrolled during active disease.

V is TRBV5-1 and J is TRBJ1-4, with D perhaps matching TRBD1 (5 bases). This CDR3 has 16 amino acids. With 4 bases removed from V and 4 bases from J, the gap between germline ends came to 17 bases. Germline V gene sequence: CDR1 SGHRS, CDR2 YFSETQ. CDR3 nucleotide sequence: TGCGCCAGCAGCCTCTCATCGGGACTCCATAATGAAAAACTGTTTTTT. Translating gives CASSLSSGLHNEKLFF. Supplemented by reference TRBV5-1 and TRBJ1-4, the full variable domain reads KAGVTQTPRYLIKTRGQQVTLSCSPISGHRSVSWYQQTPGQGLQFLFEYFSETQRNKGNFPGRFSGRQFSNSRSEMNVSTLELGDSALYLCASSLSSGLHNEKLFFGSGTQLSVL.

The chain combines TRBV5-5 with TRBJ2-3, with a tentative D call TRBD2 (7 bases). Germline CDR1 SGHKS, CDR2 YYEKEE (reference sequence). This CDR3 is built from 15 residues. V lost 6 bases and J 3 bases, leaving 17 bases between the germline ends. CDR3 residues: CASTPRGGGTDTQYF. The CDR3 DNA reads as TGTGCCAGCACCCCTAGGGGGGGCGGGACAGATACGCAGTATTTT.

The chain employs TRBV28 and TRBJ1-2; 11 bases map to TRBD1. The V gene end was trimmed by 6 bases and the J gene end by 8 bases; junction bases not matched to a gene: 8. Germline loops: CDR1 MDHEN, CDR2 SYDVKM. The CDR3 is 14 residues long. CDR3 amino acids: CASSLGQGVRGYTF. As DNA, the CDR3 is TGTGCCAGCAGCCTGGGACAGGGGGTCCGCGGCTACACCTTC.

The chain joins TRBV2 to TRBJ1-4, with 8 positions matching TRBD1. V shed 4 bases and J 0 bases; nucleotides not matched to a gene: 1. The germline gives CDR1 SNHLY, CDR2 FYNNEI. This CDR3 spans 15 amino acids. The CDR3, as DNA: TGTGCCAGCAGTGGGACAGGGCCAACTAATGAAAAACTGTTTTTT. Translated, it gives CASSGTGPTNEKLFF. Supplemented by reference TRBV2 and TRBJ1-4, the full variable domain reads EPEVTQTPSHQVTQMGQEVILRCVPISNHLYFYWYRQILGQKVEFLVSFYNNEISEKSEIFDDQFSVERPDGSNFTLKIRSTKLEDSAMYFCASSGTGPTNEKLFFGSGTQLSVL.

The CDR3 sequence: CASSSGGSVNTGELFF. The CDR3 DNA is TGCGCCAGCAGCTCCGGGGGGTCCGTGAACACCGGGGAGCTGTTTTTT. The chain employs TRBV5-1 and TRBJ2-2, with TRBD2 matching 7 bases. From germline, CDR1 is SGHRS and CDR2 YFSETQ. V gave up 3 bases and J gave up 1 base; unmatched junction bases: 6. This CDR3 has 16 residues. Supplemented by reference TRBV5-1 and TRBJ2-2, the full variable domain reads KAGVTQTPRYLIKTRGQQVTLSCSPISGHRSVSWYQQTPGQGLQFLFEYFSETQRNKGNFPGRFSGRQFSNSRSEMNVSTLELGDSALYLCASSSGGSVNTGELFFGEGSRLTVL.

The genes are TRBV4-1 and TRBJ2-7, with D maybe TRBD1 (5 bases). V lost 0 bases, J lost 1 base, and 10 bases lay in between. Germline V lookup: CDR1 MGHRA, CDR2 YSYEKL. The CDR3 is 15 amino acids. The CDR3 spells CASSQDFQGSYEQYF. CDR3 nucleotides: TGCGCCAGCAGCCAAGATTTCCAGGGATCCTACGAGCAGTACTTC.

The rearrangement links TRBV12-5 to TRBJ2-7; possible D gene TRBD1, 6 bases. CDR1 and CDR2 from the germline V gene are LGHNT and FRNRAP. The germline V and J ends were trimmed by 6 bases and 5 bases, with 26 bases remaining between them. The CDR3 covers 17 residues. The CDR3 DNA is TGTGCTAGTGGCGGAGCCTCACGACAGGCCCTTTTGGACGAGCAGTACTTC. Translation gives CASGGASRQALLDEQYF.

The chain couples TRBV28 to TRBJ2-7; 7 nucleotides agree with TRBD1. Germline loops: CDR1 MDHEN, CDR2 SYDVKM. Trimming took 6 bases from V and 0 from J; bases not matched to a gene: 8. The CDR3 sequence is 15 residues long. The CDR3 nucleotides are TGTGCCAGCAGGACCGGGACAGCCACCTCCTACGAGCAGTACTTC. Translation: CASRTGTATSYEQYF.

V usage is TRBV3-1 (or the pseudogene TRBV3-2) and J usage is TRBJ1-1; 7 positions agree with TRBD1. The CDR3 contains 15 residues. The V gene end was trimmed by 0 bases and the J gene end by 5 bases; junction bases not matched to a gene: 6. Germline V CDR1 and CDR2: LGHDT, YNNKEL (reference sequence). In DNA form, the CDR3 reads TGTGCCAGCAGCCAAGATACAGGGGCGAATACTGAAGCTTTCTTT. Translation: CASSQDTGANTEAFF.

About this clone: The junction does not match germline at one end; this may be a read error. The CDR3 region has the DNA TGTGCCAGCAGGTTAGACAGGGTGAACCAGCCCCAGCATTTT. Protein: CASRLDRVNQPQHF. V gene TRBV7-8 combines with J gene TRBJ1-5; TRBD1 aligns across 7 bases. The CDR3 totals 14 residues. Germline values: CDR1 SGHVS, CDR2 FQNEAQ.

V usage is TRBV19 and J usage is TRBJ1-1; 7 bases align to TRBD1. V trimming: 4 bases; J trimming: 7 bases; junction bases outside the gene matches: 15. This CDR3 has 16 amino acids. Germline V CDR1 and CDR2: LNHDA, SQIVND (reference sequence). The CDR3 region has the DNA TGTGCCAGTAGTAGTGGGGCAGGGGGATTAGATGGTGAAGCTTTCTTT. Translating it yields CASSSGAGGLDGEAFF.

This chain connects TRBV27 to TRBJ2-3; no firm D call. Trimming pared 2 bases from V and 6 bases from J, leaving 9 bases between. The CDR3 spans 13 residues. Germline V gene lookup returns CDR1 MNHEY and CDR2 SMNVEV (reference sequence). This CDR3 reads CASSLNGWDTQYF. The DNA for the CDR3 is TGTGCCAGCAGTTTAAACGGGTGGGATACGCAGTATTTT.